The entry below gives a single TCR beta chain sequence along with its context. Original processing notes: Quantification of nucleated cells was approximated via reference gene primer amplification. Sequencing was performed with immunoSEQ multiplex PCR; in TCRdb, only in-frame clones are kept and a portion is missing. V and J calls and clone size are given by that table; D and trimming were obtained from the DNA. The sample holds approximately 290,000 clones, 85% to 90% seen once. The CDR3 runs 15 residues. V was cut by 7 bases and J by 0 bases, with 13 bases left in between. Germline values: CDR1 MDHEN, CDR2 SYDVKM. The source of the sample is a study of blood T cell repertoires in COVID-19. Study as a whole: Italy, Spain and the United States were the sources of the convalescent and acute COVID-19 samples. T cells, B-cell-depleted T cells, or PBMCs provided the cDNA or gDNA that served as material.

The material sequenced was PBMCs or T cells enriched from blood (not recorded which). The chain joins TRBV28 to TRBJ1-5, with D perhaps TRBD1 (5 bases). The receptor comes from a young woman with acute COVID-19. The CDR3 nucleotides read TGTGCCAGCAATAAGGGCAGGGATAGCAATCAGCCCCAGCATTTT. Its translation: CASNKGRDSNQPQHF.